A single sample gave rise to the 4 T cell receptor beta chains below, sequenced in a study of memory CD4+ T cells and cytomegalovirus serostatus. The sort gate was single viable CD3+CD4+CD8-CD45RO+ cells for memory CD4+ T cells. Here immunoSEQ multiplex PCR was the method, and the copy in TCRdb shows in-frame clones only, minus some. Of approximately 46,000 clones in the sample, 60% to 80% were seen once. The material sequenced was memory CD4+ T cells from blood. Source of these receptors: an adult in good health and CMV-seronegative.

The gene calls are TRBV7-2 and TRBJ2-3; D is possibly TRBD2 (7 bases). Germline-derived CDR1 and CDR2 are SGHTA and FQGNSA. The V end was cut by 5 bases, the J end by 3 bases, with 18 bases between. CDR3 size: 16 residues. The CDR3 DNA is TGTGCCAGCAGCCCTCAGGTGGGGGGGCCAACAGATACGCAGTATTTT. It translates to CASSPQVGGPTDTQYF.

CDR3 amino acids: CASTPTGSEQYF. The CDR3 DNA sequence: TGTGCCAGCACCCCGACAGGCAGCGAGCAGTACTTC. V gene TRBV7-2 combines with J gene TRBJ2-7, with D maybe TRBD1 (6 bases). The V gene's germline CDR1 is SGHTA and CDR2 FQGNSA. This CDR3 contains 12 residues. Trimming removed 7 bases from V and 6 bases from J, with 13 bases in between.

The chain recombines TRBV4-3 with TRBJ2-3, with TRBD1 matching 8 bases. After removal of 4 bases from V and 3 bases from J, the junction contained 12 bases not matched to a gene. The CDR3 runs to 17 residues. From germline, CDR1 is LGHNA and CDR2 YSLEER. In DNA, the CDR3 is TGCGCCAGCAGCCGGACAGGGAGAAGAGGGGAAACAGATACGCAGTATTTT. This translates into CASSRTGRRGETDTQYF.

The chain couples TRBV9 to TRBJ2-2; TRBD2 might be the D (6 bases). With 2 bases removed from V and 6 bases from J, the gap between germline ends came to 8 bases. Germline V lookup: CDR1 SGDLS, CDR2 YYNGEE. The CDR3 consists of 13 residues. The CDR3: CASSVLAPGELFF. CDR3 coding DNA: TGTGCCAGCAGCGTCCTAGCGCCCGGGGAGCTGTTTTTT. The full variable domain, rest sourced from reference TRBV9 and TRBJ2-2, is DSGVTQTPKHLITATGQRVTLRCSPRSGDLSVYWYQQSLDQGLQFLIQYYNGEERAKGNILERFSAQQFPDLHSELNLSSLELGDSALYFCASSVLAPGELFFGEGSRLTVL.